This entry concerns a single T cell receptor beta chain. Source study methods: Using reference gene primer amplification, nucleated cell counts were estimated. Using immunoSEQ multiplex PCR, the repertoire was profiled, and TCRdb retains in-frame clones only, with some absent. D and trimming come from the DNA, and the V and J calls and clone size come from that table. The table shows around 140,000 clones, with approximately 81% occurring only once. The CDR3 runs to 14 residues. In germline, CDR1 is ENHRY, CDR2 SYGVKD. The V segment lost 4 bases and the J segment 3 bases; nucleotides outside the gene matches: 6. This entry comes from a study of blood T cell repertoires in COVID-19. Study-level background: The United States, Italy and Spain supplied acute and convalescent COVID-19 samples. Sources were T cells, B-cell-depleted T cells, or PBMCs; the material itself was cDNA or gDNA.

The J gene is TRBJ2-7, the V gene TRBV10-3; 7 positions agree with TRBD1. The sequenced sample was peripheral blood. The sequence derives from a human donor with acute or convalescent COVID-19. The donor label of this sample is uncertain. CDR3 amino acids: CAISANRGNYEQYV. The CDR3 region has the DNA TGTGCCATCAGTGCAAACAGGGGAAACTACGAGCAGTACGTC.